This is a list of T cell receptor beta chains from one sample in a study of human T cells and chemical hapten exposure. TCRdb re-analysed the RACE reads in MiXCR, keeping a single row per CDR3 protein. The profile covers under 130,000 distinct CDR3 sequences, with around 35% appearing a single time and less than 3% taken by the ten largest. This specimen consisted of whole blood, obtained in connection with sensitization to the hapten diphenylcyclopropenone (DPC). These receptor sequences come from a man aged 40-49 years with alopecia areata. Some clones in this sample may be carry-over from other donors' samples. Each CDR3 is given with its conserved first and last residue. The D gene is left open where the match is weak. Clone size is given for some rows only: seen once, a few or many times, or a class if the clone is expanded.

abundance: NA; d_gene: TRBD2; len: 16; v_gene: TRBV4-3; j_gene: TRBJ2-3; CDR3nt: TGCGCCAGCAGCCAAGAGTTAGCGGGAGACGCAGATACGCAGTATTTT; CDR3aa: CASSQELAGDADTQYF
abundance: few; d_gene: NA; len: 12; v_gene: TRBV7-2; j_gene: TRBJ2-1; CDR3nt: TGTGCCAGCAGCTTAGACCTGGTAGGCTCTTTCTTC; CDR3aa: CASSLDLVGSFF
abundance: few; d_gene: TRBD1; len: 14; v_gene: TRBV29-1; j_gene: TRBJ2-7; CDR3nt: TGCAGCGTTGAACCGGGACAGGGCGCCTACGAGCAGTACTTC; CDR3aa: CSVEPGQGAYEQYF
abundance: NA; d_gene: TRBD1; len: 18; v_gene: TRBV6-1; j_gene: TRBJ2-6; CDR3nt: TGTGCCAGCAGTGTCAAAACAGGGGCCAGCTCTGGGGCCAACGTCCTGACTTTC; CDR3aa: CASSVKTGASSGANVLTF
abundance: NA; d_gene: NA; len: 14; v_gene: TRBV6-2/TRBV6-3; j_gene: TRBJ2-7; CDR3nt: TGTGCCAGCAGCCACGTTTTAAAGGCCCACGAGCAGTACTTC; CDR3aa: CASSHVLKAHEQYF
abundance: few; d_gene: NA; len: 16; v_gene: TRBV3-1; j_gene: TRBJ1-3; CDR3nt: TGTGCCAGCAGCCAGAGTCCCGGGGGCTCTGGAAACACCATATATTTT; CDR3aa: CASSQSPGGSGNTIYF
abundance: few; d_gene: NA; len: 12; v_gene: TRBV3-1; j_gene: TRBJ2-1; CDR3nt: TGTGCCAGCAGCCGCCATCACAATGAGCAGTTCTTC; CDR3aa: CASSRHHNEQFF
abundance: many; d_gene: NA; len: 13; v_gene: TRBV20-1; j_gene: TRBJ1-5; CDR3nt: TGCAGTGCCGTAGGGCGCCCCTCTGAGCCCCAGCATTTT; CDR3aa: CSAVGRPSEPQHF
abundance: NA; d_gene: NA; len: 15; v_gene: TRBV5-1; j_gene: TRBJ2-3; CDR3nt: TGCGCCAGCAGCATGGGGACTCTCGACACAGATACGCAGTATTTT; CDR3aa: CASSMGTLDTDTQYF
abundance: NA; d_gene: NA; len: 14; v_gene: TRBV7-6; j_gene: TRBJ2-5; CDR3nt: TGTGCCAGCAGCTTAGGGGACTACCAAGAGACCCAGTACTTC; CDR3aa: CASSLGDYQETQYF
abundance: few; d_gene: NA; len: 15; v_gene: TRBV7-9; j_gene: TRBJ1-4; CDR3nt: TGTGCCAGCAGCATCAGAGCGTCTTCTAATGAAAAACTGTTTTTT; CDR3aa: CASSIRASSNEKLFF
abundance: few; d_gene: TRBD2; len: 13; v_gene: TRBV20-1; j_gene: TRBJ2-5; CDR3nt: TGCAGTGCCACCATTAGCGGGAGGGAGACCCAGTACTTC; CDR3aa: CSATISGRETQYF
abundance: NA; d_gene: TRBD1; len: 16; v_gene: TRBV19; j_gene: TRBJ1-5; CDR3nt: TGTGCCAGTAGTACCCAGGGGGCGGCGGGCAATCAGCCCCAGCATTTT; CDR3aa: CASSTQGAAGNQPQHF
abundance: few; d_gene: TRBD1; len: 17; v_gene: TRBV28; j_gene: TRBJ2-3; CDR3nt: TGTGCCAGCAGCTGGGACAGGGGAGGGATACGCACAGATACGCAGTATTTT; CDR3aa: CASSWDRGGIRTDTQYF
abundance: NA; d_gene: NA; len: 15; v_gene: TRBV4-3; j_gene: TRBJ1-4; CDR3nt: TGCGCCAGCAGCCATGAATCAGCAACTAATGAAAAACTGTTTTTT; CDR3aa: CASSHESATNEKLFF
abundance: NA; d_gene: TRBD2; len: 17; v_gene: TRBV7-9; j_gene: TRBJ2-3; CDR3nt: TGTGCCAGCAGGCCCTTAGCCCAACTAGCGGGACCCGATACGCAGTATTTT; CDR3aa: CASRPLAQLAGPDTQYF
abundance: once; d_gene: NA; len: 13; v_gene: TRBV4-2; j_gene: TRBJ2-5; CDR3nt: TGTGCCAGCAGCCAGGCGGTTAGGGAGACCCAGTACTTC; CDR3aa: CASSQAVRETQYF
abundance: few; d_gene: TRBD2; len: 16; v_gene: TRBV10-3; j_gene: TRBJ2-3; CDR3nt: TGTGCCATCAGCCAACTAGCGGGGGGTCTCACAGATACGCAGTATTTT; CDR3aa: CAISQLAGGLTDTQYF
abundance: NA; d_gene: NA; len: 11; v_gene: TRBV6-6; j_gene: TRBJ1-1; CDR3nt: TGTGCCAGCCGGTTGTCCGTCGGAGCTTTCTTT; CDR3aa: CASRLSVGAFF
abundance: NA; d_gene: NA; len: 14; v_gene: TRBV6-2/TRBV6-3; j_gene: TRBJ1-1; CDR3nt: TGTGCCAGCCATCCTTTGCAGGGAGGAACTGAAGCTTTCTTT; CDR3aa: CASHPLQGGTEAFF
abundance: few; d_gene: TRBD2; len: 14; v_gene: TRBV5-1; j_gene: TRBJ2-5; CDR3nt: TGCGCCAGCAGCCCGGGACTAGCCCCCGAGACCCAGTACTTC; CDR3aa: CASSPGLAPETQYF
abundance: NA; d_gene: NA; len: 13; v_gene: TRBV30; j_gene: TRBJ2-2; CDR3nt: TGTGCCTGGGACCTCGCGAACACCGGGGAGCTGTTTTTT; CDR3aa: CAWDLANTGELFF
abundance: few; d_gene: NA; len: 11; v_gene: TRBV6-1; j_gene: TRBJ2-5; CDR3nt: TGTGCCAGCAGGGTTAAAGAGACCCAGTACTTC; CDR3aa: CASRVKETQYF
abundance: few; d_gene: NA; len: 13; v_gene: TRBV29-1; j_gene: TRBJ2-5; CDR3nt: TGCAGCGTTGAATTGGACAGCCAAGAGACCCAGTACTTC; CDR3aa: CSVELDSQETQYF
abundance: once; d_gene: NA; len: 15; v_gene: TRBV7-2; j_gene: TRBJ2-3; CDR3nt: TGTGCCAGCAGCTCCCCAGCGGGTAGCACAGATACGCAGTATTTT; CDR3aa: CASSSPAGSTDTQYF
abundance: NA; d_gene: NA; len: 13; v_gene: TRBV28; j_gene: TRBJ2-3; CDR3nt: TGTGCCAGCAGTCTCAGGGGACCGCAGACGCAGTATTTT; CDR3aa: CASSLRGPQTQYF
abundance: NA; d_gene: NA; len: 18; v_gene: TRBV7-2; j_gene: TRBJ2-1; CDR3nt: TGTGCCAGCAGCCCACTAGGGGAGAGAGGAGGGCGGTACAATGAGCAGTTCTTC; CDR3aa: CASSPLGERGGRYNEQFF
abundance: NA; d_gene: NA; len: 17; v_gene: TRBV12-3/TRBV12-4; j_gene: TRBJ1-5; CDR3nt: TGTGCCAGCAGTTTATTATTCGGGGGTGGTTCCTGGCAGCCCCAGCATTTT; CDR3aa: CASSLLFGGGSWQPQHF
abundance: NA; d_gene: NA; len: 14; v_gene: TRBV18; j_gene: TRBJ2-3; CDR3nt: TGTGCCAGCTCACCACCGAGGCCCTCAGATACGCAGTATTTT; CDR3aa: CASSPPRPSDTQYF
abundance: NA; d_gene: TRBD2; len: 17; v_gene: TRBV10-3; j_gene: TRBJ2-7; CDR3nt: TGTGCCATCAGTGAGTCCTTAGCGGGGGCGAACTCCTACGAGCAGTACTTC; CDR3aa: CAISESLAGANSYEQYF
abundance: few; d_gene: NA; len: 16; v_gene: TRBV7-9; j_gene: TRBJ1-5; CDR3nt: TGTGCCAGCAGCCGAGGGACCAGGACTAGCAATCAGCCCCAGCATTTT; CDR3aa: CASSRGTRTSNQPQHF
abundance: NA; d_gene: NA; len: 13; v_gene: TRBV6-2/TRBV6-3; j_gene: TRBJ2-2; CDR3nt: TGTGCCAGCAGCTCTACTAGGGCCGGGGAGCTGTTTTTT; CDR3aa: CASSSTRAGELFF
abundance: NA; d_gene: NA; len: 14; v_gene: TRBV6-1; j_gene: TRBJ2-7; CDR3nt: TGTGCCAGCAGTCAACAGGGTAGCTTCTACGAGCAGTACTTC; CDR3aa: CASSQQGSFYEQYF
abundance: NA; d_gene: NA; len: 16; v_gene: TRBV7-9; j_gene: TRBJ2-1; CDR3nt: TGTGCCAGCAGCCCAATAGCGGGCGTGCGGGACAGTGAGCAGTTCTTC; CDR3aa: CASSPIAGVRDSEQFF
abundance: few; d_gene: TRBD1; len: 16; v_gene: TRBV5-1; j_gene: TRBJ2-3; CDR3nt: TGCGCCAGCATGACAGGGGGCGGGGAAGTCACAGATACGCAGTATTTT; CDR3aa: CASMTGGGEVTDTQYF
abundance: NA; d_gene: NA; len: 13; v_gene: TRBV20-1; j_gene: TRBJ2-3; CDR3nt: TGCAGTGCTAGAGATAGCCCCACAGATACGCAGTATTTT; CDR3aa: CSARDSPTDTQYF
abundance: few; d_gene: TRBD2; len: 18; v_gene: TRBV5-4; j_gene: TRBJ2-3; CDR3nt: TGTGCCAGCAGCAGGGGACTAGCGGGAGGAGGGGGGGCGGATACGCAGTATTTT; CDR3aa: CASSRGLAGGGGADTQYF
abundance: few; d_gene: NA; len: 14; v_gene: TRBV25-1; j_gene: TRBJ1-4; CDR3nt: TGTGCCAGCAGTGATTTCGGCAGGAATGAAAAACTGTTTTTT; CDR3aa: CASSDFGRNEKLFF
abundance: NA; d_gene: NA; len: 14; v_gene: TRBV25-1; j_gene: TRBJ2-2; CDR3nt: TGTGCCAGCAGTGTCTCTCCCGGCACCGGGGAGCTGTTTTTT; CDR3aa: CASSVSPGTGELFF
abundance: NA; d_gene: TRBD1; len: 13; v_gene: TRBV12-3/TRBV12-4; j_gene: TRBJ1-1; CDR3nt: TGTGCCAGCAGTCGACAGGGGAACACTGAAGCTTTCTTT; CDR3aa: CASSRQGNTEAFF
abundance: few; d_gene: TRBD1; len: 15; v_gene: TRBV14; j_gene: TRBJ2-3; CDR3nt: TGTGCCAGCAGCCAAACTCGGACAGGGTTGGATACGCAGTATTTT; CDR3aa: CASSQTRTGLDTQYF
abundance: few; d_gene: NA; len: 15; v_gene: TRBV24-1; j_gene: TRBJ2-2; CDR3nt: TGTGCCACCAGTCCATCGGGAGCTCACGCCGGGGAGCTGTTTTTT; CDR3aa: CATSPSGAHAGELFF
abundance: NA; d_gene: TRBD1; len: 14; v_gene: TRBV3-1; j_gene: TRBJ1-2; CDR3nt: TGTGCCAGCAGCCATGAGGACAGGGCCTATGGCTACACCTTC; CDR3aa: CASSHEDRAYGYTF
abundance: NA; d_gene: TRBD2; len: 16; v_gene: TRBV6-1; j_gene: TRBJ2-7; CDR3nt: TGTGCCAGCAGTGAAGGCATTGGGACTAGCGGGAACGAGCAGTACTTC; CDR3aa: CASSEGIGTSGNEQYF
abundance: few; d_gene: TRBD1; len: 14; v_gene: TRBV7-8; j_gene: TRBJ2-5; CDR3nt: TGTGCCAGCAGCAAGGGGCAGGGGGTGGAAACCCAGTACTTC; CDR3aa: CASSKGQGVETQYF
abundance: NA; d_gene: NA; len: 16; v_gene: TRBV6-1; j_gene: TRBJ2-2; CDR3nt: TGTGCCAGCAGTGAAGTCGTCGGTTCTAACACCGGGGAGCTGTTTTTT; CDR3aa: CASSEVVGSNTGELFF
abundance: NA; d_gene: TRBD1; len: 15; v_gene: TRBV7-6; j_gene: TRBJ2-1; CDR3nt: TGTGCCAGCAGCTTAATGTACAGGGGGCAAGGAGAGCAGTTCTTC; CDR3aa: CASSLMYRGQGEQFF
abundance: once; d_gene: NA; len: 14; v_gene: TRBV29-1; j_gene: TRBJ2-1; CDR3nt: TGCAGCGTGATCGGGCGAAGTACCTACAATGAGCAGTTCTTC; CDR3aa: CSVIGRSTYNEQFF
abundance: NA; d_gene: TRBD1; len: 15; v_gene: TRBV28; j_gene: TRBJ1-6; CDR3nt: TGTGCCAGCAGTCCCCGGACAGGGACGGGTTCACCCCTCCACTTT; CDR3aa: CASSPRTGTGSPLHF
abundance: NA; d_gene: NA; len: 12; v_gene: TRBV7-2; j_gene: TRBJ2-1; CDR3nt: TGTGCCAGCAGCGGCTGTTTGGATGAGCAGTTCTTC; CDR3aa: CASSGCLDEQFF
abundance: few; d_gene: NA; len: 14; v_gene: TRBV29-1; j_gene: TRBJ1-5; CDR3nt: TGCAGCGTTGAAGAAGGAGGGGTCAATCAGCCCCAGCATTTT; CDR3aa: CSVEEGGVNQPQHF
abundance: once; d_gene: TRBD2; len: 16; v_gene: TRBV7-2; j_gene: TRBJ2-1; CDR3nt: TGTGCCAGCAGCTTGACTAGCGGGAGTTTGTACAATGAGCAGTTCTTC; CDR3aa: CASSLTSGSLYNEQFF
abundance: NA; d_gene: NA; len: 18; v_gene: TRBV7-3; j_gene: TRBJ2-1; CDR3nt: TGTGCCAGCAGCCCCGGGCGGGGTCTGCGCGACTCCTACAATGAGCAGTTCTTC; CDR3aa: CASSPGRGLRDSYNEQFF
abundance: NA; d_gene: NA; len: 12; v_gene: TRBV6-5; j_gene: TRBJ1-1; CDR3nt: TGTGCCAGCAGTAGGAGTACAGATGAAGCTTTCTTT; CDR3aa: CASSRSTDEAFF
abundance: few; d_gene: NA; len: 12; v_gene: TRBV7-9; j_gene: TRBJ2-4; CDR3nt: TGTGCCAGCAGCCCCGACGCCGACATTCAGTACTTC; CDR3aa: CASSPDADIQYF
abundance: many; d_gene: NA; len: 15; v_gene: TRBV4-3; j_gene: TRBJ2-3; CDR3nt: TGCGCCAGCAGCCAAGGTGGGGTGGGCACAGATACGCAGTATTTT; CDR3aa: CASSQGGVGTDTQYF
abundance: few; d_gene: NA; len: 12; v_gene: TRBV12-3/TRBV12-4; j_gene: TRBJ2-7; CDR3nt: TGTGCCCGCGTTACCCCGAATTACGAGCAGTACTTC; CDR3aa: CARVTPNYEQYF
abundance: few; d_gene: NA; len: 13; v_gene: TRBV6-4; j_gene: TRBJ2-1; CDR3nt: TGTGCCAGCAGTGACTCGAGGGGGAATGAGCAGTTCTTC; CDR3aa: CASSDSRGNEQFF
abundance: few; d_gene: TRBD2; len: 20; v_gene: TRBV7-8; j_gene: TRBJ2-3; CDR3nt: TGTGCCAGCAGCCCTAGACCAAATCAATTAGCGGGAGGACGCACAGATACGCAGTATTTT; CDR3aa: CASSPRPNQLAGGRTDTQYF